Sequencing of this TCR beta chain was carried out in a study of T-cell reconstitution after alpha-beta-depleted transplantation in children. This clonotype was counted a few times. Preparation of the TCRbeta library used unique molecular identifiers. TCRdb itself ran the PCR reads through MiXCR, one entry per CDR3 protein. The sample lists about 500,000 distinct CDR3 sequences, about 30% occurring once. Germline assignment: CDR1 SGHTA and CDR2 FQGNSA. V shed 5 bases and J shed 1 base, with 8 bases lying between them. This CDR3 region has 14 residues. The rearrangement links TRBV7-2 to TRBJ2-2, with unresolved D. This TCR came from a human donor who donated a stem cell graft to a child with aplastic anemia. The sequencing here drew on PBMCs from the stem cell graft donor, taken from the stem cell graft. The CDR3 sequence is CASSIRQNTGELFF. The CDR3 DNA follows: TGTGCCAGCAGCATTCGACAGAACACCGGGGAGCTGTTTTTT.